What follows is one T cell receptor beta chain and its context. What it recognizes is unknown. These data are taken from a study of PD-L1 blockade in urothelial cancer. Overall study: About 85% of the 29 patients were men with bladder-origin urothelial cancer. At 3 weeks after treatment start (second dose) and again at 6 weeks, blood was analyzed.

The germline V gene encodes CDR1 SEHNR and CDR2 FQNEAQ (reference sequence). The trim removed 4 bases at V and 0 bases at J, leaving 9 bases unmatched. CDR3 length: 18 residues. General study results and limits: Expansion of tumor-associated blood clones at 3 weeks was greater in durable-benefit patients. Blood TCR clonality below the median before treatment was a predictor of better survival.

The protocol was immunoSEQ multiplex PCR, while the TCRdb copy is restricted to in-frame clones and leaves out a portion. There are 45,000 to 65,000 clones in the sample; approximately 84% occur only once, and approximately 6% lies in the top ten. This TCR came from a man aged 35 to 55 with urothelial cancer. The material sequenced was PBMCs, taken around atezolizumab (anti-PD-L1) treatment. The rearrangement joins TRBV7-9 to TRBJ2-6; 7 nucleotides match TRBD1. For the CDR3, the DNA is TGTGCCAGCAGCTCGGGACAGTTGGGCACCTCTGGGGCCAACGTCCTGACTTTC. Its protein product is CASSSGQLGTSGANVLTF.